This T cell receptor beta chain emerged from a study of cytomegalovirus exposure and HLA in healthy donors. Study as a whole: Assignment to the Caucasian-associated ancestry cluster applied to around four fifths of the 300 to 500 genotyped donors. Study-wide results and caveats: Rates of TCR association differed by HLA locus in a later analysis, with DRB1 highest and HLA-C lowest. In a later analysis, at a false discovery rate of 0.05, roughly 17,000 TCR beta sequences matched HLA alleles.

The CDR3 spans 14 residues. Germline CDR1 LNHDA, CDR2 SQIVND (reference sequence). Trimming left V 6 bases short and J 7 bases short, with 15 bases between. PCR amplification relied on 60 Vbeta primers (plus 13 Jbeta primers). This table comes from immunoSEQ multiplex PCR, and its TCRdb copy is limited to in-frame clones, with some not included. The sample holds about 180,000 clones, approximately 78% seen once. Worth noting for this clone: Its antigen is as yet unknown.

This receptor was obtained from a woman in her fifties or sixties in good health and CMV-seropositive. The rearrangement uses TRBV19 and TRBJ2-2; weak D call: TRBD1 (5 bases). Sequencing was carried out using PBMCs. In DNA, the CDR3 is TGTGCCAGTAGCATGACAGACCTGGGCGGGGAGCTGTTTTTT. This translates into CASSMTDLGGELFF.